The 16 T cell receptor beta chains given below trace back to one sample, sequenced in a study of OX40 agonist ivuxolimab in advanced cancers. Data came from immunoSEQ multiplex PCR; TCRdb stores just in-frame clones and leaves some out. Of fewer than 85,000 clones listed, 70% to 90% were seen once; the top ten hold roughly 2.1%. This specimen was CD4+ or CD8+ T cells sorted from blood, taken in a trial of the OX40 agonist ivuxolimab. These receptor sequences come from an adult with an advanced solid tumor such as melanoma, head and neck, liver or kidney cancer.

The chain employs TRBV19 and TRBJ2-3; D call uncertain. The ends were cut back, 3 bases at V and 4 bases at J, with 8 bases in the middle. CDR1 is LNHDA, CDR2 SQIVND, per germline (reference sequence). CDR3 length equals 13 residues. This CDR3 reads CASSMAQADTQYF. In nucleotides, the CDR3 is TGTGCCAGTAGTATGGCCCAGGCAGATACGCAGTATTTT.

The chain links TRBV27 to TRBJ2-5, with unresolved D. V dropped 2 bases and J dropped 4 bases, with 14 bases sitting between them. CDR1 MNHEY and CDR2 SMNVEV come from the germline V gene (reference sequence). The CDR3 contains 15 residues. The CDR3 spells CASSLQPASRETQYF. DNA for the CDR3: TGTGCCAGCAGTTTACAGCCAGCCTCCAGAGAGACCCAGTACTTC.

The chain links TRBV27 to TRBJ1-1; a possible D gene is TRBD1 (5 bases). Germline V gene lookup returns CDR1 MNHEY and CDR2 SMNVEV (reference sequence). The CDR3 has 14 residues. V lost 6 bases and J lost 1, with 12 bases in between. The CDR3 DNA sequence: TGTGCCAGCAGGGGCAGAGACAGGAACACTGAAGCTTTCTTT. The encoded protein is CASRGRDRNTEAFF.

J is TRBJ1-2 and V is TRBV30; 7 nucleotides match TRBD1. Germline V gives CDR1 GTSNPN, CDR2 SVGIG (reference sequence). This CDR3 is built from 15 residues. The V segment lost 1 base and the J segment 6 bases; nucleotides outside the gene matches: 11. CDR3 region: CAWSADQGEKDGYTF. Here the CDR3 DNA reads TGTGCCTGGAGTGCTGACCAGGGGGAAAAAGATGGCTACACCTTC.

The V call is TRBV2, the J call TRBJ1-5; 9 bases are a match to TRBD1. Germline V gene data show CDR1 as SNHLY and CDR2 as FYNNEI. V lost 8 bases, J lost 5 bases, and 10 bases stayed unmatched. CDR3 length equals 15 residues. CDR3 loop: CASGGKDRGYQPQHF. CDR3 nucleotides: TGTGCCAGCGGGGGGAAGGACAGGGGTTATCAGCCCCAGCATTTT.

This clone was seen a handful of times. J is TRBJ1-1 and V is TRBV30; 7 nucleotides agree with TRBD1. V lost 3 bases, J lost 4 bases, and 8 bases stayed unmatched. Germline V gives CDR1 GTSNPN, CDR2 SVGIG (reference sequence). The CDR3 runs 14 residues. For the CDR3, the DNA is TGTGCCTGGAGAGGTTCAGGGGGAGTCACTGAAGCTTTCTTT. It yields the protein CAWRGSGGVTEAFF.

The V call is TRBV5-6, the J call TRBJ2-1; D remains ambiguous. This CDR3 is 13 amino acids long. Trimming cost V 2 bases and J 5 bases, with 8 bases left between them. Germline V lookup: CDR1 SGHDT, CDR2 YYEEEE. CDR3 sequence (DNA): TGTGCCAGCAGCTTTTCCCCAGACAATGAGCAGTTCTTC. Its protein is CASSFSPDNEQFF.

The rearrangement links TRBV6-1 to TRBJ1-2, with D tentatively TRBD1 (5 bases). The CDR3 totals 13 residues. Germline assignment: CDR1 MNHNS and CDR2 SASEGT. V lost 4 bases to trimming and J lost 3 bases, with 9 bases between them. DNA for the CDR3: TGTGCCAGCAGTGGGAGGGGCGACTATGGCTACACCTTC. Translation: CASSGRGDYGYTF.

This clone was counted only a few times. V usage is TRBV2 and J usage is TRBJ1-2; D not certain. Germline V CDR1 and CDR2: SNHLY, FYNNEI. The CDR3 contains 11 residues. With 10 bases removed from V and 8 bases from J, the gap between germline ends came to 14 bases. The CDR3 is CANARETGYTF. CDR3 coding DNA: TGTGCCAACGCGAGGGAAACGGGCTACACCTTC.

The chain joins TRBV18 to TRBJ2-7; D unclear. With 3 bases removed from V and 3 bases from J, the gap between germline ends came to 9 bases. Per germline, CDR1 KGHSH and CDR2 LQKENI. This CDR3 has 13 residues. The CDR3 region is CASSPFKGYEQYF. The CDR3 nucleotides read TGTGCCAGCTCACCCTTCAAAGGCTACGAGCAGTACTTC. Full variable domain (outside the CDR3, taken from reference TRBV18 and TRBJ2-7): NAGVMQNPRHLVRRRGQEARLRCSPMKGHSHVYWYRQLPEEGLKFMVYLQKENIIDESGMPKERFSAEFPKEGPSILRIQQVVRGDSAAYFCASSPFKGYEQYFGPGTRLTVT.

The chain joins TRBV21-1 to TRBJ2-7; the table names TRBD1, a call not compared with the DNA. TRBV21-1 is recorded as a pseudogene. The CDR3 runs to 15 residues. In nucleotides, the CDR3 is TGTGCCAGCAGCAGTCACCGGGACAAGTCCTACGAGCAGTACTTC. It encodes CASSSHRDKSYEQYF.

This clone was seen a single time. The chain recombines TRBV2 with TRBJ1-1; 7 nucleotides match TRBD1. CDR1 is SNHLY, CDR2 FYNNEI, per germline. The V gene end was trimmed by 5 bases and the J gene end by 1 base; junction bases not matched to a gene: 4. The CDR3 is made up of 14 amino acids. DNA of the CDR3: TGTGCCAGCAGTCGACAGGGAACGAACACTGAAGCTTTCTTT. It translates to CASSRQGTNTEAFF.

The V gene is TRBV5-1, the J gene TRBJ1-6; 7 positions agree with TRBD1. The V gene's germline CDR1 is SGHRS and CDR2 YFSETQ. The CDR3 contains 15 residues. V lost 0 bases and J lost 10; bases outside the gene matches: 7. DNA for the CDR3: TGCGCCAGCAGCTTGGGTGGCAGGGGGAGATCACCCCTCCACTTT. This codes for CASSLGGRGRSPLHF.

This chain joins TRBV7-2 and TRBJ2-1, with TRBD2 matching over 9 bases. Germline loops: CDR1 SGHTA, CDR2 FQGNSA. V gave up 4 bases and J gave up 8 bases; unmatched junction bases: 3. This CDR3 region has 13 residues. CDR3 nucleotide sequence: TGTGCCAGCAGCTACCTAGCGGGGTATGAGCAGTTCTTC. It encodes CASSYLAGYEQFF.

V usage is TRBV10-3 and J usage is TRBJ1-2; possibly TRBD1 for D (6 bases). V lost 4 bases to trimming and J lost 8 bases, with 14 bases between them. Germline V gives CDR1 ENHRY, CDR2 SYGVKD. The CDR3 runs to 13 residues. The CDR3 nucleotides read TGTGCCATCAGTGGACGGGGGGCAGGGGGCTACACCTTC. It encodes CAISGRGAGGYTF.

This rearrangement joins TRBV28 to TRBJ1-3, with 8 bases lining up with TRBD1. The germline V gene encodes CDR1 MDHEN and CDR2 SYDVKM. The CDR3 is made up of 14 amino acids. V shed 6 bases and J 4 bases; nucleotides not matched to a gene: 5. In DNA, the CDR3 is TGTGCCAGCAGGATGACAGGGGACGGAAACACCATATATTTT. Amino acids: CASRMTGDGNTIYF.